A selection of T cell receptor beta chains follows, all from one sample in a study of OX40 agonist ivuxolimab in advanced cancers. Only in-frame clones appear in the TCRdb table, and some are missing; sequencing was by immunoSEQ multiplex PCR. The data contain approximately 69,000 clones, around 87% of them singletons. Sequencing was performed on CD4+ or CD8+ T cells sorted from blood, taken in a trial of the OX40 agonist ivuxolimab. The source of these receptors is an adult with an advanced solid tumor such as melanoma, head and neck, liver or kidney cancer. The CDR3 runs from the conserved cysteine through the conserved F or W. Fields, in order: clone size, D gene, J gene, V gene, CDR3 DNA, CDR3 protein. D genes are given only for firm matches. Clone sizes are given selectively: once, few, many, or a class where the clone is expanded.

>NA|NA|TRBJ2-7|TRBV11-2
TGTGCCAGCAGTTCAGGGCCCCTATACGAGCAGTACTTC
CASSSGPLYEQYF
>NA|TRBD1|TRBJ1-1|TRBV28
TGTGCCAGCAGGTTGACCCAGAGGGGGACAGGCAGGAACACTGAAGCTTTCTTT
CASRLTQRGTGRNTEAFF
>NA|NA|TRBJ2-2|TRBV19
TGTGCCAGTAGTATAGAGACAGCCGTAGGCACCGGGGAGCTGTTTTTT
CASSIETAVGTGELFF
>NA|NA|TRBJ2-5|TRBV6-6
TGTGCCAGCAGTTATATGAGGGAGACCCAGTACTTC
CASSYMRETQYF
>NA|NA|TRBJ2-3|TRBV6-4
TGTGCCAGCAGTGACTCTCGGGTGAGCACAGATACGCAGTATTTT
CASSDSRVSTDTQYF
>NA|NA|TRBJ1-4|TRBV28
TGTGCCAGCCGAATCGGGACACTGCTTAATGAAAAACTGTTTTTT
CASRIGTLLNEKLFF
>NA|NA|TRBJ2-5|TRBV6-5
TGTGCCAGCAGTTATGGGGAGACCCAGCACTTC
CASSYGETQHF
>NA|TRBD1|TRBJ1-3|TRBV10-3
TGTGCCATCAGCCTACAGGGGAAGGGTGGAAACACCATATATTTT
CAISLQGKGGNTIYF
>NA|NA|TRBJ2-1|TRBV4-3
TGCGCCAGCAGCCAACGGGACTCTAGCTCCTACAATGAGCAGTTCTTC
CASSQRDSSSYNEQFF
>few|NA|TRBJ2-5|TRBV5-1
TGCGCCAGCAGCTCACAAGAGACCCAGTACTTC
CASSSQETQYF
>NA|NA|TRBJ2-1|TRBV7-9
TGTGCCAGCAGCTTAGACGGGAGTGGGAATGAGCAGTTCTTC
CASSLDGSGNEQFF
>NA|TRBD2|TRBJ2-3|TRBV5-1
TGCGCCAGCAGCCCGATGTTAAGGACTAGCGGGAGGGCGGCAGATACGCAGTATTTT
CASSPMLRTSGRAADTQYF
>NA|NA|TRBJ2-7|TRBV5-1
TGCGCCAGCAGCTTGGCCAGCACTACCTACGAGCAGTACTTC
CASSLASTTYEQYF
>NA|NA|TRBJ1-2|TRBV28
TGTGCCAGCAGTTTAGGGACCGGGCCCTATGGCTACACCTTC
CASSLGTGPYGYTF
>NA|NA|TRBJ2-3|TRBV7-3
TGTGCCAGCAGCCTCGGTTGGGGTATGGATACGCAGTATTTT
CASSLGWGMDTQYF
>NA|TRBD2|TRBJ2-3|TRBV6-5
TGTGCCAGCAGTTATAGCGGGAGGGACACAGATACGCAGTATTTT
CASSYSGRDTDTQYF
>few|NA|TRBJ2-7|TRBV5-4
TGTGCCAGCAGTTCTGGACTGTCCTACGAGCAGTACTTC
CASSSGLSYEQYF
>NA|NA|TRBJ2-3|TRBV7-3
TGTGCCAGCAGCTTAGTAGCGACCAGCACAGATACGCAGTATTTT
CASSLVATSTDTQYF
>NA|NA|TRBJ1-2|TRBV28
TGTGCCAGCAGTCTAGATGGCAACTTCTATGGCTACACCTTC
CASSLDGNFYGYTF
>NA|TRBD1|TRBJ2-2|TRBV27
TGTGCCAGCAGTTTTGGATGGGGACAGTACCGGAACACCGGGGAGCTGTTTTTT
CASSFGWGQYRNTGELFF
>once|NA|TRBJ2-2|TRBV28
TGTGCCAGCAGTTTCCCGGCCCCGTCGGGAGCCGGGGAGCTGTTTTTT
CASSFPAPSGAGELFF
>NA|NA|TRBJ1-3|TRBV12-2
TGTGCAAGTCGCTCCGGGACAGGGGACACCATATATTTT
CASRSGTGDTIYF
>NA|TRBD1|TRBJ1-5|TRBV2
TGTGCCAGCAGGGGGACAGGGCTTCTCAATCAGCCCCAGCATTTT
CASRGTGLLNQPQHF
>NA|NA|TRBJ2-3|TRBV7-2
TGTGCCAGTCGACGAGGGACTAGCACAGATACGCAGTATTTT
CASRRGTSTDTQYF
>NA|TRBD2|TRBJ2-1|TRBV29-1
TGCAGCGTTGAGGGGACTAGCGGCCTATACAATGAGCAGTTCTTC
CSVEGTSGLYNEQFF
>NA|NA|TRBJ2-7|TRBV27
TGTGCCAGCAGTTTATTAGATCCCTCCTACGAGCAGTACTTC
CASSLLDPSYEQYF
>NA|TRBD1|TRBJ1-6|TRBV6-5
TGTGCCAGCACCCCGGGGGGACAGCTTAATTCACCCCTCCACTTT
CASTPGGQLNSPLHF
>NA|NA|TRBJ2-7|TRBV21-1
TGTGCCAGCAGCAAAAGAGAAGGGCGGGTACGAGAGCAGTACTTC
CASSKREGRVREQYF
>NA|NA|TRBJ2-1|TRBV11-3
TGTGCCAGCAGCTACCGAATAGGACGGAGCAATGAGCAGTTCTTC
CASSYRIGRSNEQFF
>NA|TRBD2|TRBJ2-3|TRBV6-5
TGTGCCAGCGGGAGGGGAGGCTTGGGGCCAGATACGCAGTATTTT
CASGRGGLGPDTQYF
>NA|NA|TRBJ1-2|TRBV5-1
TGCGCCAGCAGCCTTGGGGATGACTATGGCTACACCTTC
CASSLGDDYGYTF
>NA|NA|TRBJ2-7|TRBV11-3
TGTGCCAGCGGAGACTACGAGCAGTACTTC
CASGDYEQYF
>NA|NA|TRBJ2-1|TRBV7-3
TGTGCCAGCAGCTTGGGCAATGAGCAGTTCTTC
CASSLGNEQFF
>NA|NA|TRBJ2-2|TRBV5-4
TGTGCCAGCAGCTTGAGTCTAGCTACCGGGGAGCTGTTTTTT
CASSLSLATGELFF
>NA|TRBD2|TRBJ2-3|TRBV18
TGTGCCAGCTCACCCCTAAGTAGCGGGATTACAGATACGCAGTATTTT
CASSPLSSGITDTQYF
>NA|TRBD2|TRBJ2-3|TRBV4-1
TGCGCCAGCAGCCAAGAGTCTAGCGGGAGTTATTCAGATACGCAGTATTTT
CASSQESSGSYSDTQYF
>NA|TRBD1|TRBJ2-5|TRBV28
TGTGCCAGCACCCGGGACAGGGTGTTCGAGACCCAGTACTTC
CASTRDRVFETQYF
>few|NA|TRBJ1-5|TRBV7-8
TGTGCCAGCAGCTTGGGTGGACCTAAGCAGCCCCAGCATTTT
CASSLGGPKQPQHF
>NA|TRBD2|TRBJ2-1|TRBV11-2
TGTGCCAGCAGGGGACTAGCGGGCTACAATGAGCAGTTCTTC
CASRGLAGYNEQFF
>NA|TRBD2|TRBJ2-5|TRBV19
TGTGCCAGTAGTATCGGCGGCGGTAGCGGGAGGGCGATGGAGACCCAGTACTTC
CASSIGGGSGRAMETQYF
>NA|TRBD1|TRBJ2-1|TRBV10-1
TGCGCCAGCAGAGGACAGGGGGAGTACAATGAGCAGTTCTTC
CASRGQGEYNEQFF
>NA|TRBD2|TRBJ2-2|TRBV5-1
TGCGCCAGCAGACTCATAGCGGGGCGAGCCGGGGAGCTGTTTTTT
CASRLIAGRAGELFF
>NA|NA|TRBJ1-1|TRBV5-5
TGTGCCAGCAGCTTGGTGCGGGGGGGTGGTGAAGCTTTCTTT
CASSLVRGGGEAFF
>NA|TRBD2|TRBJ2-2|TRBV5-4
TGTGCCAGCAGCGCAGGACTAGCGGGAGGGCCCGGGGAGCTGTTTTTT
CASSAGLAGGPGELFF
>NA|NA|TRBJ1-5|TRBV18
TGTGCCAGCTCAGGGGACGGAACCTATAGGTCCCAGCATTTT
CASSGDGTYRSQHF
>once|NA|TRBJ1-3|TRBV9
TGTGCCAGCAGCCCTGCGGTCGGAAACACCATATATTTT
CASSPAVGNTIYF
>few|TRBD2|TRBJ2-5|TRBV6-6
TGTGCCAGCAGTTGGTCGGGGGGAGTTCAAGAGACCCAGTACTTC
CASSWSGGVQETQYF
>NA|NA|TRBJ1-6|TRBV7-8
TGTGCCAGCAGCTTAAACTGGGGCAATTCACCCCTCCACTTT
CASSLNWGNSPLHF
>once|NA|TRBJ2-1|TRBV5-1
TGCGCCAGCAGCTTGGCCGGTGACGGTTACAATGAGCAGTTCTTC
CASSLAGDGYNEQFF
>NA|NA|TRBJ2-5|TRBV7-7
TGTGCTAGCAGCCGAGTAGTTGGAGAGACCCAGTACTTC
CASSRVVGETQYF
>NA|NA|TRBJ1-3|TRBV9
TGTGCCAGCAGCGTAGCCCCCAACAGGCTGTTCTCTGGAAACACCATATATTTT
CASSVAPNRLFSGNTIYF